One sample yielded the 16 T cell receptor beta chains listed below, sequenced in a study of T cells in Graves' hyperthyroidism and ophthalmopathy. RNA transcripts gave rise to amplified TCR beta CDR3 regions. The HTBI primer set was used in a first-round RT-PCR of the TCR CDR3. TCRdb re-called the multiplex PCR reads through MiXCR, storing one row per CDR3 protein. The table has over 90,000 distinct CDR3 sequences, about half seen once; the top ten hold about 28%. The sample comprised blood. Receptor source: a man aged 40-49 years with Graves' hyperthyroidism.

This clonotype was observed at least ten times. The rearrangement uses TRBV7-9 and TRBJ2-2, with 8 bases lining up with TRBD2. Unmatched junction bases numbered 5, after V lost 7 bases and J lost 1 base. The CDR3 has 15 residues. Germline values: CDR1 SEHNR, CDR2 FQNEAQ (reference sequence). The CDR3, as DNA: TGTGCCAGCATCCGGGGGGGGATGAACACCGGGGAGCTGTTTTTT. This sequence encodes CASIRGGMNTGELFF.

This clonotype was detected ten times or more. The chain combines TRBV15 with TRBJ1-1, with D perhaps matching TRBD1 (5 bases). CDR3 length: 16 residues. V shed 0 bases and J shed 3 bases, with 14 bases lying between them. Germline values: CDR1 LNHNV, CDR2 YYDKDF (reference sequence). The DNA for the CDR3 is TGTGCCACCAGCAGAGATCTGATCCAGGGCGACACTGAAGCTTTCTTT. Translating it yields CATSRDLIQGDTEAFF.

Here the CDR3 DNA reads TGCGCCAGCAGCCCCACAAGACTAGCGGGAGCACAAGATACGCAGTATTTT. The encoded protein is CASSPTRLAGAQDTQYF. The chain has TRBV5-1 and TRBJ2-3; 12 bases are a match to TRBD2. The CDR3 runs 17 residues. J gave up 5 bases and V 4 bases, and 11 bases lay outside the gene matches. Germline V gene lookup returns CDR1 SGHRS and CDR2 YFSETQ.

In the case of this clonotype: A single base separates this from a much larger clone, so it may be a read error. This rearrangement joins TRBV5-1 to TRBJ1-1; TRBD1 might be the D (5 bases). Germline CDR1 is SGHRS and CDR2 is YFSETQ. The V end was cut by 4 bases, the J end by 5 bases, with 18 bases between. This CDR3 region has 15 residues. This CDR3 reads CASSRPGTRTTEAFF. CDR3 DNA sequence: TGCGCCAGCAGCCGGCCCGGGACCCGCACAACTGAAGCTTTCTTT. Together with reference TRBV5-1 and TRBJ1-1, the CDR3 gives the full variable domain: KAGVTQTPRYLIKTRGQQVTLSCSPISGHRSVSWYQQTPGQGLQFLFEYFSETQRNKGNFPGRFSGRQFSNSRSEMNVSTLELGDSALYLCASSRPGTRTTEAFFGQGTRLTVV.

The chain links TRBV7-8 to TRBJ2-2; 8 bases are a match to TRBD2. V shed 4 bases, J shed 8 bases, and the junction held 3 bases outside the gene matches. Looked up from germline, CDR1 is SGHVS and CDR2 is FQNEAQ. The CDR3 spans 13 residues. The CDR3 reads CASSSGRVGELFF. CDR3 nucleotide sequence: TGTGCCAGCAGCTCCGGGAGGGTAGGGGAGCTGTTTTTT.

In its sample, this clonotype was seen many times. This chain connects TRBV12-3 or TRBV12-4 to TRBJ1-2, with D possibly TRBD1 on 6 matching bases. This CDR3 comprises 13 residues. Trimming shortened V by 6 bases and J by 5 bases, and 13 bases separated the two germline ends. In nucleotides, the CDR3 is TGTGCCAGCAGCATGGGGGCGGCTTATGGCTACACCTTC. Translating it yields CASSMGAAYGYTF.

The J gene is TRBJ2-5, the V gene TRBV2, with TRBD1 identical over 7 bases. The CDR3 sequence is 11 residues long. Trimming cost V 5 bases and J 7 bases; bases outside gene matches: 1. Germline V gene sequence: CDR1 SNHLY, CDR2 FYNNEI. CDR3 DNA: TGTGCCAGCAGTCGGACAGGGACCCAGTACTTC. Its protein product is CASSRTGTQYF.

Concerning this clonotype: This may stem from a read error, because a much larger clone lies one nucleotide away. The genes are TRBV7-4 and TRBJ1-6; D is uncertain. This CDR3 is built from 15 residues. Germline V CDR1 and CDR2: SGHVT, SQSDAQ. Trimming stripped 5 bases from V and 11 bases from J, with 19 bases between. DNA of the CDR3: TGTGCCAGCAGCCAAGAAGAGCTGGCGCGCCCACCCCTCCACTTT. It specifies CASSQEELARPPLHF.

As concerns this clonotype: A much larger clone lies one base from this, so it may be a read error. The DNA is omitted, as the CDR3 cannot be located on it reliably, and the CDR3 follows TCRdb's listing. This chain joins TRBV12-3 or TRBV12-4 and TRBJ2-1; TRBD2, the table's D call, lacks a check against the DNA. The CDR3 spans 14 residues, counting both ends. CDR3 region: CASSSWARGNEQSF.

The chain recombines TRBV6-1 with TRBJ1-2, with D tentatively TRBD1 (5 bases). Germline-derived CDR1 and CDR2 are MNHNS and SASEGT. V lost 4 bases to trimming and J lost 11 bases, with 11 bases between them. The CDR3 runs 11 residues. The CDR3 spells CASSVVRGYTF. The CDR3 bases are TGTGCCAGCAGTGTGGTTCGGGGGTACACCTTC.

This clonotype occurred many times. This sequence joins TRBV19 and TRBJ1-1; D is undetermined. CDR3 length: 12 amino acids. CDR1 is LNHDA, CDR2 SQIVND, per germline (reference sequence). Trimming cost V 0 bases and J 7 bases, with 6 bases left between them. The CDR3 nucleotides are TGTGCCAGTAGTATAGAGGGCGGTGAAGCTTTCTTT. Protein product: CASSIEGGEAFF.

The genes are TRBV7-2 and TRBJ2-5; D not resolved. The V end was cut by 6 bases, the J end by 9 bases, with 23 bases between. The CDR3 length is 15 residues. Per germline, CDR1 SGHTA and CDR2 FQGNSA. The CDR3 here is CASSPDRYSNQPQYF. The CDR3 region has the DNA TGTGCCAGCAGTCCCGACCGGTATAGCAATCAGCCCCAGTACTTC.

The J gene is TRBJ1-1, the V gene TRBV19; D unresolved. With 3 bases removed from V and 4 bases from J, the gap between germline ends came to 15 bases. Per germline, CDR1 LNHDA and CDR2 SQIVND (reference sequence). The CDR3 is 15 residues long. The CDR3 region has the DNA TGTGCCAGTAGTATGCGGGCAGGTTGGAGCACTGAAGCTTTCTTT. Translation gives CASSMRAGWSTEAFF.

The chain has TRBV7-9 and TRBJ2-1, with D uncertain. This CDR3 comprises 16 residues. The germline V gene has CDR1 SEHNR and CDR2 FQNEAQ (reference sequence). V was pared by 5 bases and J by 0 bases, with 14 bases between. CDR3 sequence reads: CASSPFPLCSYNEQFF. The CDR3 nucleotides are TGTGCCAGCAGCCCCTTCCCACTGTGCTCCTACAATGAGCAGTTCTTC. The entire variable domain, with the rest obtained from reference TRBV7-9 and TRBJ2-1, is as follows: DTGVSQNPRHKITKRGQNVTFRCDPISEHNRLYWYRQTLGQGPEFLTYFQNEAQLEKSRLLSDRFSAERPKGSFSTLEIQRTEQGDSAMYLCASSPFPLCSYNEQFFGPGTRLTVL.

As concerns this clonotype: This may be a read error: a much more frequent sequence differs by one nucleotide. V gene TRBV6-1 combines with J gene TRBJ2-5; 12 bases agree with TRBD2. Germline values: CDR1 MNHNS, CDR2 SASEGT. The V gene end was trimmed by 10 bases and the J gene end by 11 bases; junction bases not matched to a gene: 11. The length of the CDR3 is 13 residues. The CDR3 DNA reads TGTGCCACCCTAACTAGACTAGCGGGGGAGCAGTACTTC. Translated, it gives CATLTRLAGEQYF.

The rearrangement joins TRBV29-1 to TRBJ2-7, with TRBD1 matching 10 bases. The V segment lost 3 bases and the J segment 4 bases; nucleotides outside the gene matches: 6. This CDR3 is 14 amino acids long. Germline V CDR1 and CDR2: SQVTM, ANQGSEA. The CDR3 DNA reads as TGCAGCGTTGAGGACGGGGACAGGGGATACGAGCAGTACTTC. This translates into CSVEDGDRGYEQYF.